This T cell receptor beta chain derives from a study of human T cells and chemical hapten exposure. Background on the study: The cohort included alopecia areata under or over 50% scalp, totalis and universalis. TCR yield per sample varied, mainly due to pooled library volumes.

Broader study findings: It was expanded TCRs that formed significantly more large CDR3 similarity clusters than controls did.

Described time point: patch test 1, 2 weeks after DPC sensitization. Regarding treatment: therapeutic diphenylcyclopropenone sensitization with weekly scalp DPC. Total RNA was isolated from unfractionated whole blood. With 5 bases clipped from V and 6 bases from J, the junction kept 12 bases outside the gene matches. The CDR3 is 15 residues long. MiXCR, run by TCRdb on the RACE reads, gives a single entry per CDR3 protein. The repertoire includes 80,000 or so distinct CDR3 sequences, roughly 10% of them detected once, and around 4.5% sits in the top ten. Many counts were recorded for this clonotype. What it binds is unknown.

The chain joins TRBV12-3 or TRBV12-4 to TRBJ1-1; 7 nucleotides agree with TRBD1. The material sequenced was whole blood, taken in connection with sensitization to the hapten diphenylcyclopropenone (DPC). This clonotype was obtained from a woman aged 45-65 years with alopecia areata. Some clones in this sample may be carry-over from other donors' samples. The CDR3 DNA reads TGTGCCAGCAGTAGAGACGGACACAGGGGCTCTGAAGCTTTCTTT. It encodes CASSRDGHRGSEAFF.